Listed below are T cell receptor beta chains from one sample, sequenced in a study of monozygotic twins with inflammatory bowel disease. With the 5' RACE reads reprocessed, TCRdb shows one record per CDR3 protein and no DNA. The sample yields roughly 140,000 distinct CDR3 sequences, of which the top ten take up less than 2.5%. What was sequenced was blood. The receptors here all came from a human donor with ulcerative colitis or Crohn's disease, or a healthy co-twin of an affected twin (not recorded which). Each CDR3 is given with its conserved first and last residue. Fields, in order: V gene, J gene, CDR3 protein.

TRBV6-2/TRBV6-3	TRBJ2-1	CASSYGSVGEQFF
TRBV29-1	TRBJ2-3	CSARRGSTDTQYF
TRBV18	TRBJ1-1	CASSPSTGTRTEAFF
TRBV7-9	TRBJ1-6	CASSFGPPGSPLHF
TRBV7-3	TRBJ2-6	CATSLTGGTGAGYGANVLTF
TRBV29-1	TRBJ2-5	CSVRRSYGVWETQYF
TRBV5-1	TRBJ1-5	CASSLWGSGNQPQHF
TRBV11-3	TRBJ2-3	CASSLTSGATHTQYF
TRBV18	TRBJ1-1	CASSLQGANAMNTEAFF
TRBV5-1	TRBJ2-5	CASSSLGQGGEETQYF
TRBV18	TRBJ1-5	CASSPPGPDPKPQPQHF
TRBV7-2	TRBJ2-5	CASSRGGAGEETQYF
TRBV5-1	TRBJ2-2	CASSLGTALGELFF
TRBV7-9	TRBJ1-1	CASSYLEYRGTEAFF
TRBV5-1	TRBJ2-3	CASSLSPTDTQYF
TRBV27	TRBJ2-5	CASSFLGVQETQYF
TRBV5-1	TRBJ2-3	CASSAQGAEDTQYF
TRBV18	TRBJ2-2	CASSPLDTAGELFF
TRBV19	TRBJ2-2	CASGPYSGGAYGTGELFF
TRBV7-4	TRBJ2-7	CASSSRFSGYLKQYF
TRBV5-1	TRBJ2-2	CASSPPFGTGNTGELFF
TRBV18	TRBJ2-7	CASSPGTSSNEQYF
TRBV5-1	TRBJ2-2	CASSSRTPTNTGELFF
TRBV7-3	TRBJ2-1	CASSLMGYNEQFF
TRBV20-1	TRBJ1-1	CSAPRYGGNTEAFF
TRBV7-9	TRBJ2-1	CASSLGSRPEQFF
TRBV4-1	TRBJ2-7	CASSRGLTGTGGTYEQYF
TRBV20-1	TRBJ2-1	CSGRPGGPYNEQFF
TRBV5-1	TRBJ2-7	CASSLGGSEQYF